The 8 T cell receptor beta chains listed next were all sequenced from one sample in a study of OX40 agonist ivuxolimab in advanced cancers. Measured with immunoSEQ multiplex PCR; TCRdb has only the in-frame clones, and not every one. Of around 21,000 clones in the sample, approximately 83% were seen once. The source was CD4+ or CD8+ T cells sorted from blood, collected in a trial of the OX40 agonist ivuxolimab. Receptors were obtained from an adult with an advanced solid tumor such as melanoma, head and neck, liver or kidney cancer.

This chain links TRBV10-3 with TRBJ2-5; 8 bases fit TRBD1. CDR1 and CDR2 (germline): ENHRY, SYGVKD. This CDR3 comprises 15 residues. With 2 bases clipped from V and 5 bases from J, the junction kept 7 bases outside the gene matches. The chain's CDR3 is CAISEVQGAMETQYF. The CDR3 DNA reads TGTGCCATCAGTGAGGTCCAGGGGGCAATGGAGACCCAGTACTTC.

V usage is TRBV27 and J usage is TRBJ2-1, with TRBD1 as a possible D gene (6 bases). V lost 5 bases and J lost 6, with 8 bases in between. CDR1 and CDR2 from the germline V gene are MNHEY and SMNVEV (reference sequence). The CDR3 runs 12 residues. In DNA, the CDR3 is TGTGCCAGCAGTACAGGGTTCAATGAGCAGTTCTTC. The encoded protein is CASSTGFNEQFF.

V gene TRBV5-8 combines with J gene TRBJ1-5; no firm D call. V was shortened by 7 bases and J by 7 bases, with 9 bases between the two germline ends. The CDR3 is 11 amino acids. Germline-derived CDR1 and CDR2 are SGHTS and YDEGEE. CDR3 in amino acids: CASGSGQPQHF. CDR3 coding DNA: TGTGCCAGCGGTTCGGGACAGCCCCAGCATTTT.

J is TRBJ2-1 and V is TRBV27; TRBD1 agrees at 7 bases. Germline CDR1 and CDR2: MNHEY and SMNVEV (reference sequence). The V gene end was trimmed by 1 base and the J gene end by 4 bases; junction bases not matched to a gene: 7. The CDR3 covers 16 residues. CDR3 DNA: TGTGCCAGCAGTTTATTTCCCGGGACAGATTACAATGAGCAGTTCTTC. This encodes CASSLFPGTDYNEQFF.

In its sample, this clone was seen once. The V call is TRBV19, the J call TRBJ1-5, with D perhaps matching TRBD1 (5 bases). CDR1 and CDR2 (germline): LNHDA, SQIVND (reference sequence). The CDR3 covers 15 residues. The V end was cut by 6 bases, the J end by 0 bases, with 12 bases between. The DNA of the CDR3 is TGTGCCAGTAGGGCGACAGAGTATAGCAATCAGCCCCAGCATTTT. The encoded protein is CASRATEYSNQPQHF. The whole variable domain, filled in from reference TRBV19 and TRBJ1-5, reads DGGITQSPKYLFRKEGQNVTLSCEQNLNHDAMYWYRQDPGQGLRLIYYSQIVNDFQKGDIAEGYSVSREKKESFPLTVTSAQKNPTAFYLCASRATEYSNQPQHFGDGTRLSIL.

The chain has TRBV6-6 and TRBJ2-1, with 8 bases fitting TRBD2. The germline CDR1 and CDR2 sequences are MNHNY and SVGAGI (reference sequence). Trimming cost V 6 bases and J 5 bases; bases outside gene matches: 6. The CDR3 covers 14 residues. In DNA form, the CDR3 reads TGTGCCAGCAGGGACCCGGGAGGGAACAATGAGCAGTTCTTC. Protein product: CASRDPGGNNEQFF.

The rearrangement links TRBV5-1 to TRBJ2-7; 8 bases agree with TRBD2. The CDR3 length is 13 residues. Looked up from germline, CDR1 is SGHRS and CDR2 is YFSETQ. The V segment lost 6 bases and the J segment 4 bases; nucleotides outside the gene matches: 6. The CDR3 coding sequence is TGCGCCAGCACCCCGGGAGGGGGGTACGAGCAGTACTTC. This codes for CASTPGGGYEQYF.

In this sample, this clone turned up once. This chain uses TRBV11-1 with TRBJ2-4; D might be TRBD1 (5 bases). Germline CDR1 reads SGHAT; CDR2 reads FQDESV (reference sequence). The CDR3 is made up of 16 amino acids. The V end was cut by 0 bases, the J end by 3 bases, with 12 bases between. The CDR3 nucleotides read TGTGCCAGCAGCTTAGCCAGGGTAGATGGCAAAAACATTCAGTACTTC. Its translation: CASSLARVDGKNIQYF. Combining the CDR3 with reference TRBV11-1 and TRBJ2-4 gives the whole variable domain EAEVAQSPRYKITEKSQAVAFWCDPISGHATLYWYRQILGQGPELLVQFQDESVVDDSQLPKDRFSAERLKGVDSTLKIQPAELGDSAMYLCASSLARVDGKNIQYFGAGTRLSVL.